A single TCR beta chain is shown here with its context. Its antigen is still unknown. This sample is drawn from a study of T cell repertoires in cytomegalovirus infection. Study summary: Used in the study were CMV epitopes, some recently identified and HLA-C-restricted, others well-studied and HLA-B-restricted. Public signatures in TCR beta pointed to CMV infection and matching HLA type. Study-wide results and limits: Pooled public TCR beta family frequency picked out CMV carriers with the relevant HLA.

CDR1 is MGHRA, CDR2 YSYEKL, per germline. Trimming left V 0 bases short and J 4 bases short, with 10 bases between. The CDR3 sequence is 15 residues long. A single record per CDR3 protein comes from TCRdb applying MiXCR to the reads. The repertoire has hundreds of thousands of distinct CDR3 sequences, around a third of them found once; the top ten carry roughly 20%. This chain links TRBV4-1 with TRBJ1-5; D is possibly TRBD1 (5 bases). The sample consisted of cultured PBMCs, taken from culture after CMV antigen stimulation. This receptor was taken from a human donor in good health (CMV status not recorded). Some clones in this sample may be carry-over from other donors' samples. As DNA, the CDR3 is TGCGCCAGCAGCCAAGATCCGGGACGTAATCAGCCCCAGCATTTT. This encodes CASSQDPGRNQPQHF.